In this sample, the clone carrying this T cell receptor beta chain turned up once. The sample belongs to a study of blood T cell repertoires in COVID-19. Background on the study: The analysed material was cDNA or gDNA that came from T cells, B-cell-depleted T cells, or PBMCs.

CDR3 size: 16 residues. Between the trimmed V and J ends, which lost 0 bases and 7 bases, there was a span of 20 bases. Germline V lookup: CDR1 SGHRS, CDR2 YFSETQ. TCRdb keeps only in-frame clones here, not all; method: immunoSEQ multiplex PCR. The repertoire has some 110,000 clones, 65% to 80% of them found once; the top ten carry 6.2%. The receptor was derived from a man aged 65-85 years with acute or convalescent COVID-19. V and J are TRBV5-1 and TRBJ2-7; D is ambiguous. Source material: peripheral blood. CDR3 loop: CASSLGGSPNGNEQYF. The CDR3 DNA follows: TGCGCCAGCAGCTTGGGAGGATCCCCCAACGGCAATGAGCAGTACTTC.